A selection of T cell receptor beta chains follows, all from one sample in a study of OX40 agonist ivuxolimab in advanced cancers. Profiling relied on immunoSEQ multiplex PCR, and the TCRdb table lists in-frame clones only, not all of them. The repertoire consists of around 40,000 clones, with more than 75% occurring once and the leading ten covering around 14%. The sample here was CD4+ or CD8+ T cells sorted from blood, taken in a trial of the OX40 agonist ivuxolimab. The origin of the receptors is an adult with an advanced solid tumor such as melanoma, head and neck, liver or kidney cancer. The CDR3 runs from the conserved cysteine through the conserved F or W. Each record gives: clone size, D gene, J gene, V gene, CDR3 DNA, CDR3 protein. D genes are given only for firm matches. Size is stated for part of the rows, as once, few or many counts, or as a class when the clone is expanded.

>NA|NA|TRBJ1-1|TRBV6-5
TGTGCCAGCAGTTTCGGCTCCTCAGGGACTGAAGCTTTCTTT
CASSFGSSGTEAFF
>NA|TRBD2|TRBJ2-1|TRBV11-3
TGTGCCAGCAGCCTTCGCGGGGGCAATGAGCAGTTCTTC
CASSLRGGNEQFF
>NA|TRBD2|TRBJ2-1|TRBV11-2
TGTGCCAGCAGCGCTGGGACTAGCGGGAGCCTATACAATGAGCAGTTCTTC
CASSAGTSGSLYNEQFF
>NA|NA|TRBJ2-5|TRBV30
TGTGCCTGGAGTGTGTCAGGGTCCGTTGAGTACTTC
CAWSVSGSVEYF
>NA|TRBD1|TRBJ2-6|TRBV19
TGTGCCAGTAGCCTACAGGGGGACTCTGGGGCCAACGTCCTGACTTTC
CASSLQGDSGANVLTF
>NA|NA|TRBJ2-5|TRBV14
TGTGCCAGCAGCGTAGAAGCACTAGATGCGCGGGAGACCCAGTACTTC
CASSVEALDARETQYF
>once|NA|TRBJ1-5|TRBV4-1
TGCGCCAGCAGCCCCGACTCGTTCAATCAGCCCCAGCATTTT
CASSPDSFNQPQHF
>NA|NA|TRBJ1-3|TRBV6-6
TGTGCCGTTCTATCTGGAAACACCATATATTTT
CAVLSGNTIYF
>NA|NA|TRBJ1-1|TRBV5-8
TGTGCCAGCAGCCTGCCCCGGGAGGGTATCCCTGAAGCTTTCTTT
CASSLPREGIPEAFF
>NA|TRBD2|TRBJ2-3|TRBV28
TGTGCCAGCAGTTTGAAACTAGCGGGGTGGAGAGATACGCAGTATTTT
CASSLKLAGWRDTQYF
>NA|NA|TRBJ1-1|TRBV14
TGTGCCAGCAGCCAAGATAGAGGCCCCCTTATGAACACTGAAGCTTTCTTT
CASSQDRGPLMNTEAFF
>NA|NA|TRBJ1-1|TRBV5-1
TGCGCCAGCAGCTTGCTCTCGGGTGAAGGTTACTTGAACACTGAAGCTTTCTTT
CASSLLSGEGYLNTEAFF
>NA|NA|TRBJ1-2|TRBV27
TGTGCCAGCAGTTTATCCCGACAGGCAGGAGAGTATGGCTACACCTTC
CASSLSRQAGEYGYTF
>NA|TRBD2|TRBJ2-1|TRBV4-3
TGCGCCAGCAGCCAAGATTTCGGGACTAGCGGGAGGTCACTATACAATGAGCAGTTCTTC
CASSQDFGTSGRSLYNEQFF
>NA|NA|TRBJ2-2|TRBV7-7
TGTGCCAGCAGCCCAGTTTTGGGGAACGGGGAGCTGTTTTTT
CASSPVLGNGELFF